The rows below give T cell receptor beta chains drawn from one sample of a study of blood T cell repertoires in COVID-19. Using immunoSEQ multiplex PCR, the repertoire was profiled, and TCRdb retains in-frame clones only, with some absent. The sample contains 35,000 to 40,000 clones, about 85% of which appear only once. Sample: peripheral blood. The receptors come from a human donor in a cohort sampled during active COVID-19. Both conserved end residues are part of each CDR3. Each record gives: clone size, J gene, D gene, V gene, CDR3 DNA, CDR3 protein. A D gene is named only where the DNA matches it firmly. Clone size, where shown, is once, few, many, or a class for clones that have expanded.

abundance: -; j_gene: TRBJ2-7; d_gene: TRBD2; v_gene: TRBV24-1; CDR3nt: TGTGCCACCAGTGATCTAGCGGGGGAACCCTCGTACGAGCAGTACTTC; CDR3aa: CATSDLAGEPSYEQYF
abundance: -; j_gene: TRBJ2-7; d_gene: -; v_gene: TRBV15; CDR3nt: TGTGCCACCAGCAGCCCCAACAGGGTACAAGAGCAGTACTTC; CDR3aa: CATSSPNRVQEQYF
abundance: -; j_gene: TRBJ1-5; d_gene: -; v_gene: TRBV18; CDR3nt: TGTGCCAGCTCACCCTCCGGGTCTGATCAGCCCCAGCATTTT; CDR3aa: CASSPSGSDQPQHF
abundance: -; j_gene: TRBJ2-3; d_gene: -; v_gene: TRBV7-7; CDR3nt: TGTGCCAGCAGCCCCGACAGGAGTGGTCCAGATACGCAGTATTTT; CDR3aa: CASSPDRSGPDTQYF
abundance: -; j_gene: TRBJ2-3; d_gene: -; v_gene: TRBV7-9; CDR3nt: TGTGCCAGCAGCCCCCGGGCGGGGACAGATACGCAGTATTTT; CDR3aa: CASSPRAGTDTQYF
abundance: once; j_gene: TRBJ2-1; d_gene: TRBD2; v_gene: TRBV24-1; CDR3nt: TGTGCCACCAGTGATTCCGGACTAGCGGGGGGGCAGTTCTTC; CDR3aa: CATSDSGLAGGQFF
abundance: once; j_gene: TRBJ1-1; d_gene: -; v_gene: TRBV6-5; CDR3nt: TGTGCCAGTAAATTTAACACTGAAGCTTTCTTT; CDR3aa: CASKFNTEAFF
abundance: -; j_gene: TRBJ2-1; d_gene: -; v_gene: TRBV7-9; CDR3nt: TGTGCCAGCAGCTTAAAGGGTACAGGGTACAATGAGCAGTTCTTC; CDR3aa: CASSLKGTGYNEQFF
abundance: -; j_gene: TRBJ1-3; d_gene: -; v_gene: TRBV2; CDR3nt: TGTGCCAGCAGTGCTATCGCGGGGGCAGGAAACACCATATATTTT; CDR3aa: CASSAIAGAGNTIYF
abundance: -; j_gene: TRBJ2-7; d_gene: -; v_gene: TRBV5-1; CDR3nt: TGCGCCAGCAGCCCTCTGGGAGGCTCCTACGAGCAGTACTTC; CDR3aa: CASSPLGGSYEQYF
abundance: -; j_gene: TRBJ1-1; d_gene: -; v_gene: TRBV2; CDR3nt: TGTGCCAGCAGTGTGACACCAGATGGTGAAGCTTTCTTT; CDR3aa: CASSVTPDGEAFF
abundance: few; j_gene: TRBJ2-7; d_gene: TRBD2; v_gene: TRBV20-1; CDR3nt: TGCAGTGCTAGTCGTCTAGCGGGCGAGCAGTACTTC; CDR3aa: CSASRLAGEQYF
abundance: -; j_gene: TRBJ2-7; d_gene: -; v_gene: TRBV28; CDR3nt: TGTGCCAGCAGTTCCTACAGGGTAGGGCAGTACTTC; CDR3aa: CASSSYRVGQYF
abundance: -; j_gene: TRBJ2-1; d_gene: -; v_gene: TRBV11-2; CDR3nt: TGTGCCAGCAGCCTTAGCCTGGGTTCCAATGAGCAGTTCTTC; CDR3aa: CASSLSLGSNEQFF
abundance: few; j_gene: TRBJ2-2; d_gene: TRBD1; v_gene: TRBV5-1; CDR3nt: TGCGCCAGCAGCGTAGGACAGGCGAACACCGGGGAGCTGTTTTTT; CDR3aa: CASSVGQANTGELFF
abundance: -; j_gene: TRBJ2-5; d_gene: -; v_gene: TRBV7-3; CDR3nt: TGTGCCAGCAGCCTTACAGGGATGGGTAAGACCCAGTACTTC; CDR3aa: CASSLTGMGKTQYF
abundance: -; j_gene: TRBJ1-1; d_gene: -; v_gene: TRBV27; CDR3nt: TGTGCCAGCAGTTTCCATCGACTGCAAGAAGCTTTCTTT; CDR3aa: CASSFHRLQEAFF
abundance: once; j_gene: TRBJ2-3; d_gene: -; v_gene: TRBV2; CDR3nt: TGTGCCAGCAGTGCTCTAACAGGTCGCACAGATACGCAGTATTTT; CDR3aa: CASSALTGRTDTQYF
abundance: -; j_gene: TRBJ2-7; d_gene: TRBD1; v_gene: TRBV12-5; CDR3nt: TGTGCTAGCCAACCTGGGACAGGCTACGAGCAGTACTTC; CDR3aa: CASQPGTGYEQYF
abundance: -; j_gene: TRBJ1-1; d_gene: TRBD1; v_gene: TRBV5-1; CDR3nt: TGCGCCAGCAGCTTTGAGGGGGCTGGGACTGAAGCTTTCTTT; CDR3aa: CASSFEGAGTEAFF
abundance: many; j_gene: TRBJ1-2; d_gene: TRBD1; v_gene: TRBV7-2; CDR3nt: TGTGCCAGCAGACGGGACAGGAGATACTATGGCTACACCTTC; CDR3aa: CASRRDRRYYGYTF
abundance: -; j_gene: TRBJ2-1; d_gene: -; v_gene: TRBV19; CDR3nt: TGTGCCAGTAGTCCCTCGGGGGAAGAGGAGTTCTTC; CDR3aa: CASSPSGEEEFF
abundance: -; j_gene: TRBJ1-4; d_gene: TRBD1; v_gene: TRBV5-1; CDR3nt: TGCGCCAGCAGGACCGACAGGGGTGAAAAACTGTTTTTT; CDR3aa: CASRTDRGEKLFF
abundance: few; j_gene: TRBJ1-6; d_gene: TRBD1; v_gene: TRBV5-5; CDR3nt: TGTGCCAGCAGCTTGCGGGGACAGGGGTTGGGTTCACCCCTCCACTTT; CDR3aa: CASSLRGQGLGSPLHF
abundance: -; j_gene: TRBJ2-5; d_gene: -; v_gene: TRBV5-1; CDR3nt: TGCGCCAGCAGCTTCCAAGGAGGTGCCGAGACCCAGTACTTC; CDR3aa: CASSFQGGAETQYF
abundance: few; j_gene: TRBJ2-5; d_gene: -; v_gene: TRBV7-9; CDR3nt: TGTGCCAGCAGCCCCGGGACTTCACAAGAGACCCAGTACTTC; CDR3aa: CASSPGTSQETQYF
abundance: -; j_gene: TRBJ1-2; d_gene: TRBD1; v_gene: TRBV24-1; CDR3nt: TGTGCCACCAGTGACAGGACAGGGAATGGCTACACCTTC; CDR3aa: CATSDRTGNGYTF
abundance: few; j_gene: TRBJ2-7; d_gene: TRBD1; v_gene: TRBV6-5; CDR3nt: TGTGCCAGCAAGCCGGGACAGGGGAAATACGAGCAGTACTTC; CDR3aa: CASKPGQGKYEQYF
abundance: once; j_gene: TRBJ1-5; d_gene: TRBD1; v_gene: TRBV5-4; CDR3nt: TGTGCCAGCAGCTCGGACAGGGATATGCAGCCCCAGCATTTT; CDR3aa: CASSSDRDMQPQHF
abundance: -; j_gene: TRBJ2-2; d_gene: TRBD2; v_gene: TRBV13; CDR3nt: TGTGCCAGCAGCTCAGTAGCGGGGAACACCGGGGAGCTGTTTTTT; CDR3aa: CASSSVAGNTGELFF
abundance: -; j_gene: TRBJ2-7; d_gene: -; v_gene: TRBV11-2; CDR3nt: TGTGCCAGCAGCTTACCAGGGGGGTACGAGCAGTACTTC; CDR3aa: CASSLPGGYEQYF
abundance: once; j_gene: TRBJ2-5; d_gene: -; v_gene: TRBV19; CDR3nt: TGTGCCAGTAGCCCAGGGAGGTCAGGAGAGACCCAGTACTTC; CDR3aa: CASSPGRSGETQYF
abundance: -; j_gene: TRBJ1-1; d_gene: -; v_gene: TRBV7-3; CDR3nt: TGTGCCAGCAGCCCCTCGAGCATGAACACTGAAGCTTTCTTT; CDR3aa: CASSPSSMNTEAFF
abundance: -; j_gene: TRBJ1-5; d_gene: -; v_gene: TRBV6-5; CDR3nt: TGTGCCAGCAGTTACCGACCCGGGACTGCCCATCAGCCCCAGCATTTT; CDR3aa: CASSYRPGTAHQPQHF
abundance: -; j_gene: TRBJ2-1; d_gene: TRBD2; v_gene: TRBV4-2; CDR3nt: TGTGCCAGCAGCCAAGACCTAGCGGGGGGGAATGAGCAGTTCTTC; CDR3aa: CASSQDLAGGNEQFF
abundance: -; j_gene: TRBJ2-7; d_gene: TRBD2; v_gene: TRBV20-1; CDR3nt: TGCAGTGCTAGTGAGACTAGCGGGGGACTGAGCTCCTACGAGCAGTACTTC; CDR3aa: CSASETSGGLSSYEQYF
abundance: -; j_gene: TRBJ2-2; d_gene: TRBD1; v_gene: TRBV5-1; CDR3nt: TGCGCCAGCAGCTTGGGACAGGGGAGGAGGGAGCTGTTTTTT; CDR3aa: CASSLGQGRRELFF
abundance: -; j_gene: TRBJ2-4; d_gene: -; v_gene: TRBV13; CDR3nt: TGTGCCAGCAGCTTAGGGGGGCTAGCCAAAAACATTCAGTACTTC; CDR3aa: CASSLGGLAKNIQYF
abundance: -; j_gene: TRBJ2-1; d_gene: -; v_gene: TRBV5-1; CDR3nt: TGCGCCAGCAGCTTGGGGACTCCCCAGTGGGATGAGCAGTTCTTC; CDR3aa: CASSLGTPQWDEQFF
abundance: -; j_gene: TRBJ1-5; d_gene: -; v_gene: TRBV6-2/TRBV6-3; CDR3nt: TGTGCCAGCAGCCCCTCAGGTAGCAATCAGCCCCAGCATTTT; CDR3aa: CASSPSGSNQPQHF
abundance: once; j_gene: TRBJ2-1; d_gene: -; v_gene: TRBV7-3; CDR3nt: TGTGCCAGCAGCTTAACGGAGGGACTCCCGCGAGGTGAGCAGTTCTTC; CDR3aa: CASSLTEGLPRGEQFF
abundance: -; j_gene: TRBJ2-7; d_gene: TRBD1; v_gene: TRBV18; CDR3nt: TGTGCCAGCTCAGCCCGACAGGGGTCCGAGCAGTACTTC; CDR3aa: CASSARQGSEQYF
abundance: -; j_gene: TRBJ2-7; d_gene: -; v_gene: TRBV5-1; CDR3nt: TGCGCCAGCAGCCCCCGGCGGGGCCGAAGCTCCTACGAGCAGTACTTC; CDR3aa: CASSPRRGRSSYEQYF
abundance: -; j_gene: TRBJ2-7; d_gene: -; v_gene: TRBV7-3; CDR3nt: TGTGCCAGCAGCCTAGAACCACGGTACTCCGAGCAGTACTTC; CDR3aa: CASSLEPRYSEQYF
abundance: -; j_gene: TRBJ2-7; d_gene: -; v_gene: TRBV11-3; CDR3nt: TGTGCCAGCAGCGCGACAAGGGGCTCTCACGAGCAGTACTTC; CDR3aa: CASSATRGSHEQYF
abundance: -; j_gene: TRBJ1-1; d_gene: -; v_gene: TRBV6-5; CDR3nt: TGTGCCAGCAGTTGGGGGGTCGGGGGGAGCACTGAAGCTTTCTTT; CDR3aa: CASSWGVGGSTEAFF
abundance: once; j_gene: TRBJ2-1; d_gene: -; v_gene: TRBV7-3; CDR3nt: TGTGCCAGCAGCCCCGCGGGGACCCCTATTAGTGAGCAGTTCTTC; CDR3aa: CASSPAGTPISEQFF
abundance: -; j_gene: TRBJ1-3; d_gene: -; v_gene: TRBV5-1; CDR3nt: TGCGCCAGCAGCCCCGGGACATTTGGAAACACCATATATTTT; CDR3aa: CASSPGTFGNTIYF
abundance: -; j_gene: TRBJ2-2; d_gene: -; v_gene: TRBV6-5; CDR3nt: TGTGCCAGCAGACAAATCAGGGCCGGGGAGCTGTTTTTT; CDR3aa: CASRQIRAGELFF
abundance: few; j_gene: TRBJ2-7; d_gene: -; v_gene: TRBV5-4; CDR3nt: TGTGCCAGCAGCGTGGACCCGAGCGGCGAGCAGTACTTC; CDR3aa: CASSVDPSGEQYF
abundance: -; j_gene: TRBJ2-1; d_gene: TRBD2; v_gene: TRBV5-1; CDR3nt: TGCGCCAGCAGCGTTAGCGGGGTTATCGATGAGCAGTTCTTC; CDR3aa: CASSVSGVIDEQFF
abundance: -; j_gene: TRBJ2-3; d_gene: -; v_gene: TRBV3-1/TRBV3-2; CDR3nt: TGTGCCAGCAGCCTCTTGGGCAGCCCTAGCACAGATACGCAGTATTTT; CDR3aa: CASSLLGSPSTDTQYF
abundance: -; j_gene: TRBJ2-3; d_gene: -; v_gene: TRBV9; CDR3nt: TGTGCCAGCAGCGAGACTAGTACTAACACAGATACGCAGTATTTT; CDR3aa: CASSETSTNTDTQYF
abundance: -; j_gene: TRBJ2-2; d_gene: TRBD1; v_gene: TRBV19; CDR3nt: TGTGCCAGTAAGAGGGGGACAGGAACCGGGGAGCTGTTTTTT; CDR3aa: CASKRGTGTGELFF
abundance: -; j_gene: TRBJ2-5; d_gene: -; v_gene: TRBV5-5; CDR3nt: TGTGCCAGCAGCTTGGTGTTAGCGGAAGAGACCCAGTACTTC; CDR3aa: CASSLVLAEETQYF
abundance: -; j_gene: TRBJ2-3; d_gene: TRBD2; v_gene: TRBV27; CDR3nt: TGTGCCAGCAGTTACCTCCTAGCGGGGGCCACAGATACGCAGTATTTT; CDR3aa: CASSYLLAGATDTQYF
abundance: -; j_gene: TRBJ2-5; d_gene: TRBD1; v_gene: TRBV25-1; CDR3nt: TGTGCCAGCAGCGATACAGGGGGTGGAGAGACCCAGTACTTC; CDR3aa: CASSDTGGGETQYF
abundance: -; j_gene: TRBJ2-7; d_gene: TRBD2; v_gene: TRBV5-1; CDR3nt: TGCGCCAGCCGGGCTAGCGGGGGGAGGTACGAGCAGTACTTC; CDR3aa: CASRASGGRYEQYF
abundance: once; j_gene: TRBJ1-2; d_gene: TRBD1; v_gene: TRBV5-1; CDR3nt: TGCGCCAGCAGCTTGGGGCAGGGACAGGATGGCTACACCTTC; CDR3aa: CASSLGQGQDGYTF
abundance: few; j_gene: TRBJ2-5; d_gene: -; v_gene: TRBV10-2; CDR3nt: TGCGCCAGCAGCCGGGGGAGGGAGACCCAGTACTTC; CDR3aa: CASSRGRETQYF